This record looks at one TCR beta chain sequence and its context. Germline assignment: CDR1 MNHEY and CDR2 SMNVEV (reference sequence). The CDR3 sequence is 13 residues long. Trimming removed 6 bases at V and 7 bases at J, with 13 bases between. Per the study methods: Amplification of reference gene primers provided the estimated nucleated cell counts. The method was immunoSEQ multiplex PCR; TCRdb's version includes in-frame clones alone and lacks a portion of them. That table supplies the V and J calls and clone size; D and trimming were determined from the DNA. Found here are about 430,000 clones, approximately 90% of them singletons; the top ten hold roughly 1.4%. This sample stems from a study of blood T cell repertoires in COVID-19. In terms of age and location, participants ranged from roughly 18 to 90 years and lived in fewer than 30 US areas.

The receptor's source is a woman aged 18-35 years who had been exposed to COVID-19. The sample was PBMCs or T cells enriched from blood (not recorded which). V gene TRBV27 combines with J gene TRBJ1-5, with a weak D call TRBD1 (6 bases). CDR3 sequence (DNA): TGTGCCAGCAGCCCGAACAGGGTCCAGCCCCAGCATTTT. Translating it yields CASSPNRVQPQHF.